Below, 19 T cell receptor beta chains from the same sample are listed, as sequenced in a study of post-analysis software for immune sequencing data. Study results and caveats: Patients carried roughly five TRBV segments more frequently than controls did, and TRBV5-6, TRBV5-1 and TRBV20-1 were among them.

The antigens these receptors bind are not known. TCR beta cDNA libraries included unique molecular identifiers. TCRdb reprocessed the PCR reads with MiXCR, giving one entry per CDR3 protein. The data contain under 650,000 distinct CDR3 sequences, about 44% of them singletons. The specimen was blood. The receptor set was obtained from a girl between 5 and 17 years old with multiple sclerosis.

This clonotype was counted between two and nine times. This chain joins TRBV12-5 and TRBJ2-1, with D maybe TRBD1 (5 bases). Germline values: CDR1 LGHNT, CDR2 FRNRAP. Trimming removed 0 bases at V and 10 bases at J, with 10 bases between. The CDR3 has 13 residues. CDR3 nucleotide sequence: TGTGCTAGTGGTTTGGTAGACAGAAAGGAGCAGTTCTTC. This sequence encodes CASGLVDRKEQFF. Looking up the rest from reference TRBV12-5 and TRBJ2-1 gives the full variable domain: DARVTQTPRHKVTEMGQEVTMRCQPILGHNTVFWYRQTMMQGLELLAYFRNRAPLDDSGMPKDRFSAEMPDATLATLKIQPSEPRDSAVYFCASGLVDRKEQFFGPGTRLTVL.

The chain employs TRBV6-6 and TRBJ2-6; 12 bases match TRBD1. The J segment lost 2 bases and the V segment lost 6 bases, leaving 5 bases of the junction unmatched. The CDR3 covers 17 residues. CDR1 MNHNY and CDR2 SVGAGI come from the germline V gene (reference sequence). The CDR3 sequence: CASSSRDRGPGANVLTF. The CDR3 bases are TGTGCCAGCAGCTCCCGGGACAGGGGGCCTGGGGCCAACGTCCTGACTTTC.

The V gene is TRBV5-1, the J gene TRBJ2-1, with TRBD1 matching over 8 bases. Germline V gene sequence: CDR1 SGHRS, CDR2 YFSETQ. The CDR3 is made up of 16 amino acids. The J segment lost 8 bases and the V segment lost 3 bases, leaving 13 bases of the junction unmatched. The CDR3 is CASSSVDRGGWDEQFF. The CDR3 nucleotides are TGCGCCAGCAGCTCAGTCGACAGGGGCGGGTGGGATGAGCAGTTCTTC.

The rearrangement uses TRBV12-3 or TRBV12-4 and TRBJ2-5; no firm D call. Deletions cut 2 bases from V and 3 bases from J, with 10 bases between. The CDR3 loop spans 14 amino acids. The CDR3 coding sequence is TGTGCCAGCAGTTTATGGGCAGAAGAAGAGACCCAGTACTTC. Residues: CASSLWAEEETQYF.

The chain couples TRBV5-5 to TRBJ2-5, with 11 positions matching TRBD2. V lost 0 bases and J lost 6; bases outside the gene matches: 7. This CDR3 contains 16 residues. CDR1 is SGHKS and CDR2 is YYEKEE in the germline V gene (reference sequence). CDR3 nucleotides: TGTGCCAGCAGCTTGGAAAGGGCTAGCGGGAGGAAGACCCAGTACTTC. It encodes CASSLERASGRKTQYF.

J is TRBJ2-7 and V is TRBV5-6, with 11 bases aligning to TRBD1. Trimming removed 1 base from V and 7 bases from J; junction bases left unmatched: 7. CDR3 length equals 15 residues. The germline CDR1 and CDR2 sequences are SGHDT and YYEEEE. CDR3 in amino acids: CASSLYGQGAWEQYF. In DNA, the CDR3 is TGTGCCAGCAGCTTGTATGGACAGGGGGCTTGGGAGCAGTACTTC.

The V gene is TRBV6-1, the J gene TRBJ1-2; 7 nucleotides align to TRBD1. Losses at the gene ends were 5 bases for V and 6 bases for J; bases not matched to a gene: 18. Germline CDR1 and CDR2: MNHNS and SASEGT. The CDR3 totals 17 residues. The CDR3 DNA reads TGTGCCAGCAGTAGACGGACAGGTACCCCACCGGGACATGGCTACACCTTC. Amino acid sequence: CASSRRTGTPPGHGYTF.

This clonotype was found a few times. The CDR3 bases are TGTGCCAGCAGCTTAGGACAGGGAAGCGACAATGAGCAGTTCTTC. It specifies CASSLGQGSDNEQFF. The genes are TRBV7-3 and TRBJ2-1, with 8 bases identical to TRBD1. Germline lookup yields CDR1 SGHTA and CDR2 FQGTGA. The CDR3 spans 15 residues. J gave up 5 bases and V 2 bases, and 5 bases lay outside the gene matches.

This clonotype was recorded at least ten times. The J gene is TRBJ2-1, the V gene TRBV7-9; 10 bases fit TRBD2. This CDR3 is built from 16 residues. Germline-derived CDR1 and CDR2 are SEHNR and FQNEAQ (reference sequence). V trimming: 2 bases; J trimming: 6 bases; junction bases outside the gene matches: 7. The CDR3 reads CASSLIGTSDRNEQFF. Written as DNA, the CDR3 is TGTGCCAGCAGCTTAATCGGGACTAGCGACCGCAATGAGCAGTTCTTC.

In the case of this clonotype: Relative to the germline gene, one junction end is altered; a read error may explain this. This rearrangement joins TRBV5-1 to TRBJ2-7; no clear D gene. Per germline, CDR1 SGHRS and CDR2 YFSETQ. The CDR3 consists of 13 residues. The CDR3 protein is CASILTVDYEQYF. The CDR3 nucleotides read TGCGCCAGCATCTTGACGGTGGACTACGAGCAGTACTTC.

This clonotype has a single count. The rearrangement links TRBV12-3 or TRBV12-4 to TRBJ1-2, with D possibly being TRBD1 (5 bases). The CDR3 contains 13 residues. The V and J ends lost 5 bases and 8 bases respectively, with 15 bases between them. The CDR3 here is CASSPRGVRGYTF. Here the CDR3 DNA reads TGTGCCAGCAGTCCTCGGGGGGTGCGGGGCTACACCTTC.

The CDR3 DNA is TGCAGCGGAGGTACGGGACTAGCGGCCAATGAGCAGTTCTTC. This gives the protein CSGGTGLAANEQFF. The chain recombines TRBV29-1 with TRBJ2-1; 11 positions agree with TRBD2. The CDR3 sequence is 14 residues long. With 7 bases clipped from V and 6 bases from J, the junction kept 8 bases outside the gene matches. CDR1 is SQVTM, CDR2 ANQGSEA, per germline.

This chain uses TRBV20-1 with TRBJ2-5; D call uncertain. The DNA end is a closer match to TRBJ2-7, so the J assignment may be wrong. The CDR3 has 13 residues. In germline, CDR1 is DFQATT, CDR2 SNEGSKA (reference sequence). The CDR3 nucleotides read TGCAGTGGGGCCCCCGGCGCCGCCTACGAGCAGTACTTC. It encodes CSGAPGAAYEQYF.

This sequence joins TRBV29-1 and TRBJ2-5; 7 nucleotides line up with TRBD2. This CDR3 region has 11 residues. The germline gives CDR1 SQVTM, CDR2 ANQGSEA. V dropped 7 bases and J dropped 11; count of bases not matched to a gene: 10. The CDR3 DNA follows: TGCAGCGGAAAGAGGGACTACAAGCAGTACTTC. Translated: CSGKRDYKQYF. Full variable domain (rest looked up from reference TRBV29-1 and TRBJ2-5): SAVISQKPSRDICQRGTSLTIQCQVDSQVTMMFWYRQQPGQSLTLIATANQGSEATYESGFVIDKFPISRPNLTFSTLTVSNMSPEDSSIYLCSGKRDYKQYFGPGTRLLVL.

This clonotype was counted between two and nine times. The rearrangement joins TRBV7-2 to TRBJ2-5; D remains unclear. This CDR3 region has 14 residues. V lost 1 base to trimming and J lost 2 bases, with 8 bases between them. The germline V gene encodes CDR1 SGHTA and CDR2 FQGNSA. CDR3 in DNA: TGTGCCAGCAGCTTAGGGCGTAATCAAGAGACCCAGTACTTC. It codes for CASSLGRNQETQYF.

This clonotype was detected only a few times. The CDR3 DNA follows: TGCAGTGCTGGAGCCTCCTATGGCTACACCTTC. Its translation: CSAGASYGYTF. V usage is TRBV20-1 and J usage is TRBJ1-2; the D is unclear. The length of the CDR3 is 11 residues. Germline-derived CDR1 and CDR2 are DFQATT and SNEGSKA (reference sequence). The ends were cut back, 5 bases at V and 4 bases at J, with 8 bases in the middle.

This clonotype was observed a handful of times. This chain links TRBV20-1 with TRBJ2-7; 10 bases fit TRBD2. The CDR3 is 13 amino acids. Germline V CDR1 and CDR2: DFQATT, SNEGSKA (reference sequence). The trim removed 7 bases at V and 7 bases at J, leaving 10 bases unmatched. Here the CDR3 DNA reads TGCAGTGTAACCGGGACTAGCGTGAAAGAGCAGTACTTC. This sequence encodes CSVTGTSVKEQYF.

This clonotype appeared a few times. The gene calls are TRBV10-3 and TRBJ2-3; 10 bases agree with TRBD2. This CDR3 is 16 amino acids long. Losses at the gene ends were 2 bases for V and 5 bases for J; bases not matched to a gene: 7. The germline CDR1 and CDR2 sequences are ENHRY and SYGVKD. The CDR3 is CAISEASGSSEDTQYF. The CDR3 coding sequence is TGTGCCATCAGTGAGGCTAGCGGGAGTAGTGAAGATACGCAGTATTTT.

This clonotype was detected a few times. V usage is TRBV12-3 or TRBV12-4 and J usage is TRBJ2-7; TRBD1 or TRBD2 may be the D gene (5 bases each). The ends were cut back, 5 bases at V and 3 bases at J, with 14 bases in the middle. CDR3 size: 14 residues. The CDR3 DNA follows: TGTGCCAGCAGTGCAGGGAGAAGGGGCTACGAGCAGTACTTC. It encodes CASSAGRRGYEQYF.